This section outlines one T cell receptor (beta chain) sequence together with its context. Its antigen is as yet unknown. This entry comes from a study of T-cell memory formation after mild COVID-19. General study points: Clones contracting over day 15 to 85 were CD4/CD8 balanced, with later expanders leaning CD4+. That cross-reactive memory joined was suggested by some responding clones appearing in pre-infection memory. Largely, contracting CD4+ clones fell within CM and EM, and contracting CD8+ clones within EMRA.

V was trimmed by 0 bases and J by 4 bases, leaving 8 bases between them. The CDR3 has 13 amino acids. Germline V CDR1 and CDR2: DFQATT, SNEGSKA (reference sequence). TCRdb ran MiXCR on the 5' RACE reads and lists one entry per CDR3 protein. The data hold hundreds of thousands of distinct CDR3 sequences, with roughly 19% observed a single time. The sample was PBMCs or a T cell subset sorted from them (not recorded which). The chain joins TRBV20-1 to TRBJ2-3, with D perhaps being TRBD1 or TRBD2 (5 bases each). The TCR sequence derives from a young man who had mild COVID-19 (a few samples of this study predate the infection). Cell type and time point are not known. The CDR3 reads CSARDWGSDTQYF. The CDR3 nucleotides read TGCAGTGCTAGAGATTGGGGGTCAGATACGCAGTATTTT.